The clone carrying this T cell receptor beta chain qualifies as large. Antigen unknown. This entry belongs to a study of T cell repertoires in aging, cancer and after chemotherapy. About the research overall: Healthy donor repertoires were recorded over several months to years and showed clear clonal overlap. Some 9.4 million TCR reads made up the full dataset.

This CDR3 is 11 amino acids long. CDR1 SQVTM and CDR2 ANQGSEA come from the germline V gene. The V end was cut by 2 bases, the J end by 6 bases, with 2 bases between. Study-wide results and limits: Across the chemotherapy interval, each cancer cohort showed higher median generation probability, suggesting thymic rebound.

A mixed TRB-A/B primer pool amplified rearranged TRB by multiplex touch-down PCR. TCRdb passed the multiplex PCR reads through MiXCR, listing each CDR3 protein once. The table records 5,000 to 6,000 distinct CDR3 sequences, approximately 21% of them present only once. TCR beta rearrangements were amplified from peripheral blood genomic DNA. Material: blood. This chain connects TRBV29-1 to TRBJ2-6; D is undetermined. The sequence was obtained from a human donor in good health. The donor label of this sample is uncertain. CDR3 nucleotides: TGCAGCGTTGAAAAGGCCAACGTCCTGACTTTC. Protein product: CSVEKANVLTF.